This paragraph reports one TCR beta chain. The antigen this receptor binds is unknown. There are no base qualities to consult, and no much larger clone falls within one base. Genomic DNA was extracted with the Qiagen DNeasy kit from unsorted PBMCs and from negatively selected CD4+ and CD8+ fractions. TCR beta CDR3 regions were amplified by immunoSEQ multiplex PCR using primers annealing to V and J segments. A synthetic immune receptor repertoire was used to minimize amplification bias, and any residual bias was removed computationally once sequencing was done. For the original study's pipeline: Custom Python scripts were used to quantify repertoire diversity as the Shannon entropy index. Unsorted, CD4+ and CD8+ repertoires were examined separately, except in combined analyses, for which CD4+ and CD8+ sequences were merged in silico. Clonal expansion was defined as a frequency increase of at least 2-fold after treatment compared with C1D1, and clones undetected at baseline were assigned a pseudocount of 0.5. Clones with 0 or 1 copy at C1D1 were classified as singleton clones, and clones with 2 or more copies were classified as non-singleton clones. Clones expanded in unsorted samples were annotated as CD4+, CD8+ or unknown by matching protein sequences in sorted samples from the same patient. Wilcoxon tests on paired samples were used to test diversity changes from C1D1 to C4D1. The table comes from immuneACCESS by way of TCRdb, which keeps in-frame sequences with V and J called. Part of the clones is missing from these tables; in studies checked, under half for an unresolved V gene and the rest for unknown reasons. The V and J calls and clone size come from that table; D and trimming were worked out from the DNA. Counted in this sample were fewer than 25,000 clones; about 80% of them appeared once. About 7% of the sample is in the top ten clones.

This specimen's time point label, interpreted: cycle 1 day 1 (C1D1), immediately before nivolumab initiation. All trial patients had relapsed after autologous stem cell transplantation, with cohorts A, B and C differing in prior brentuximab vedotin exposure. The trial cohort included 55 to 65 patients with relapsed/refractory classical Hodgkin lymphoma, and each patient had a best overall response of complete response, partial response or progressive disease. Trial patients were treated with single-agent nivolumab in the multi-cohort phase II CheckMate 205 trial. An independent review committee assessed best overall response by applying the 2007 International Working Group response criteria. Trial PBMCs were collected just before the start of nivolumab (C1D1) and during therapy at cycle 2 day 1 and cycle 4 day 1. After peripheral blood was drawn into 8 mL Vacutainer Cell Preparation Tubes, PBMCs were isolated by centrifugation and then cryopreserved.

The data were obtained in a study of PD-1 blockade in classical Hodgkin lymphoma (TCRdb year 2020). Looking at the study overall: Nivolumab dosing was 3 mg/kg intravenously every 2 weeks, continuing until either disease progression or unacceptable toxicity. The study used TCR beta sequencing and CyTOF to define a peripheral blood immune signature of response to PD-1 blockade in classical Hodgkin lymphoma.

V is shortened by 3 bases, J by 2 bases, and the region joining them spans 13 bases. From a lookup of the germline V gene, CDR1 and CDR2 are SGHAT and FQNNGV. From the cysteine through the phenylalanine, the CDR3 covers 15 amino acids. Solely the CDR3 DNA is kept, with 45 bases framed from the first base. Points the paper makes about the study in general: Baseline TCR diversity was reported to be lower in newly diagnosed patients than in healthy donors, and even lower in relapsed/refractory patients. The study covered only a single clinical trial cohort, and the causes of the repertoire differences, possibly disease activity or prior therapy, were still not defined. By C4D1, a significant rise was seen in CD4+ TCR diversity but not in CD8+ TCR diversity (p=0.0027 vs p=0.16), and the rise was most apparent among complete responders (p=0.02). Patients starting nivolumab less than 1 year after ASCT had lower diversity and were excluded from later analyses to avoid confounding by immune reconstitution. Trial patients achieving complete response had baseline diversity similar to newly diagnosed patients, whereas partial responders and progressors had significantly lower diversity.

The sample here was peripheral blood mononuclear cells (PBMCs), taken at baseline. The sequence is built from TRBV11-2 and TRBJ1-1, with no confidently assigned D gene. This sequence originates from a human donor with classical Hodgkin lymphoma. CDR3 region: CASSFGSVGNTEAFF. The base sequence is TGTGCCAGCAGCTTCGGAAGTGTCGGAAACACTGAAGCTTTCTTT.